These T cell receptor beta chains were read from a single sample in a study of CD4 T cells in relation to SARS-CoV-2 and coronaviruses. Produced via immunoSEQ multiplex PCR; TCRdb's table is partial and in-frame only. The sample records about 36,000 clones, roughly four fifths being singletons. No antigen has been assigned to these receptors. The source material was naive CD4+ T cells from PBMCs, cultured in vitro. These receptors were collected from an adult with COVID-19. The CDR3 runs from the conserved cysteine through the conserved F or W. The D gene is left open where the match is weak. Clone size is given for some rows only: seen once, a few or many times, or a class if the clone is expanded.

v_call: TRBV6-5; clone_size: .; d_call: .; j_call: TRBJ1-2; cdr3_aa: CASSYEGDGYTF; cdr3_nt: TGTGCCAGCAGTTACGAGGGGGATGGCTACACCTTC
v_call: TRBV19; clone_size: .; d_call: TRBD1; j_call: TRBJ2-3; cdr3_aa: CASTQSGQGARDTQYF; cdr3_nt: TGTGCCAGTACCCAATCGGGACAGGGGGCACGAGATACGCAGTATTTT
v_call: TRBV28; clone_size: .; d_call: .; j_call: TRBJ1-5; cdr3_aa: CASSYLESNQPQHF; cdr3_nt: TGTGCCAGCAGCTATTTAGAGAGCAATCAGCCCCAGCATTTT
v_call: TRBV7-8; clone_size: few; d_call: .; j_call: TRBJ2-1; cdr3_aa: CASSFAGAYEQFF; cdr3_nt: TGTGCCAGCAGCTTCGCAGGCGCTTATGAGCAGTTCTTC
v_call: TRBV29-1; clone_size: .; d_call: .; j_call: TRBJ2-6; cdr3_aa: CSVAGGTGANVLTF; cdr3_nt: TGCAGCGTTGCTGGGGGAACCGGGGCCAACGTCCTGACTTTC
v_call: TRBV28; clone_size: once; d_call: TRBD1; j_call: TRBJ1-5; cdr3_aa: CASSLKTGENQPQHF; cdr3_nt: TGTGCCAGCAGTTTAAAGACAGGGGAAAATCAGCCCCAGCATTTT
v_call: TRBV9; clone_size: .; d_call: .; j_call: TRBJ2-3; cdr3_aa: CASSVFSQTDTQYF; cdr3_nt: TGTGCCAGCAGCGTCTTCTCCCAAACAGATACGCAGTATTTT
v_call: TRBV4-1; clone_size: .; d_call: TRBD1; j_call: TRBJ1-5; cdr3_aa: CASSQALGQGGGQPQHF; cdr3_nt: TGCGCCAGCAGCCAGGCCCTTGGACAGGGGGGCGGTCAGCCCCAGCATTTT
v_call: TRBV30; clone_size: few; d_call: TRBD1; j_call: TRBJ1-2; cdr3_aa: CAWSVPGGVKGYTF; cdr3_nt: TGTGCCTGGAGTGTACCAGGGGGCGTGAAGGGCTACACCTTC
v_call: TRBV5-6; clone_size: .; d_call: .; j_call: TRBJ2-5; cdr3_aa: CASSPVGETQYF; cdr3_nt: TGTGCCAGCAGCCCGGTGGGGGAGACCCAGTACTTC
v_call: TRBV4-1; clone_size: .; d_call: .; j_call: TRBJ2-1; cdr3_aa: CASSSLSGGDNEQFF; cdr3_nt: TGCGCCAGCAGCTCCCTCAGCGGAGGGGACAATGAGCAGTTCTTC
v_call: TRBV5-4; clone_size: .; d_call: .; j_call: TRBJ2-3; cdr3_aa: CASSPTTSTDTQYF; cdr3_nt: TGTGCCAGCAGTCCGACAACTAGCACAGATACGCAGTATTTT
v_call: TRBV13; clone_size: .; d_call: TRBD2; j_call: TRBJ2-7; cdr3_aa: CASSLEPAGGSYEQYF; cdr3_nt: TGTGCCAGCAGCTTAGAGCCAGCGGGGGGCTCCTACGAGCAGTACTTC
v_call: TRBV5-1; clone_size: .; d_call: .; j_call: TRBJ1-1; cdr3_aa: CASSLGPSNTEAFF; cdr3_nt: TGCGCCAGCAGTTTAGGACCCTCGAACACTGAAGCTTTCTTT
v_call: TRBV28; clone_size: .; d_call: TRBD1; j_call: TRBJ1-3; cdr3_aa: CASSLSQRDSRYSGNTIYF; cdr3_nt: TGTGCCAGCAGTTTAAGCCAACGGGACAGCCGATACTCTGGAAACACCATATATTTT
v_call: TRBV27; clone_size: once; d_call: TRBD1; j_call: TRBJ2-3; cdr3_aa: CASRIQGSDTQYF; cdr3_nt: TGTGCCAGCAGGATACAGGGGTCAGATACGCAGTATTTT
v_call: TRBV5-1; clone_size: .; d_call: .; j_call: TRBJ2-3; cdr3_aa: CASRGEEAYTDTQYF; cdr3_nt: TGCGCCAGCAGGGGGGAAGAGGCTTACACAGATACGCAGTATTTT
v_call: TRBV2; clone_size: .; d_call: .; j_call: TRBJ2-3; cdr3_aa: CASSDEGAWDTQYF; cdr3_nt: TGTGCCAGCAGTGATGAGGGAGCCTGGGATACGCAGTATTTT
v_call: TRBV3-1/TRBV3-2; clone_size: .; d_call: TRBD1; j_call: TRBJ2-5; cdr3_aa: CASSQQPPGQGEETQYF; cdr3_nt: TGTGCCAGCAGCCAGCAGCCCCCGGGACAGGGGGAAGAGACCCAGTACTTC
v_call: TRBV7-2; clone_size: .; d_call: .; j_call: TRBJ2-7; cdr3_aa: CASSLRDFLYEQYF; cdr3_nt: TGTGCCAGCAGCTTAAGGGACTTCCTTTACGAGCAGTACTTC
v_call: TRBV3-1/TRBV3-2; clone_size: few; d_call: .; j_call: TRBJ2-5; cdr3_aa: CASSQEPSQGTQYF; cdr3_nt: TGTGCCAGCAGCCAAGAACCTAGCCAAGGGACCCAGTACTTC
v_call: TRBV5-5; clone_size: .; d_call: .; j_call: TRBJ2-3; cdr3_aa: CASSLLGGSSTDTQYF; cdr3_nt: TGTGCCAGCAGCTTGTTAGGGGGGAGTAGCACAGATACGCAGTATTTT
v_call: TRBV2; clone_size: .; d_call: .; j_call: TRBJ1-2; cdr3_aa: CASSDYRLSYGYTF; cdr3_nt: TGTGCCAGCAGTGATTACAGACTTTCCTATGGCTACACCTTC
v_call: TRBV3-1/TRBV3-2; clone_size: .; d_call: .; j_call: TRBJ2-1; cdr3_aa: CASSQDYGTHNEQFF; cdr3_nt: TGTGCCAGCAGCCAAGATTACGGGACACACAATGAGCAGTTCTTC
v_call: TRBV5-1; clone_size: once; d_call: .; j_call: TRBJ2-1; cdr3_aa: CASSAGAALMVKFF; cdr3_nt: TGCGCCAGCAGCGCCGGGGCGGCACTTATGGTCAAGTTCTTC
v_call: TRBV29-1; clone_size: .; d_call: TRBD2; j_call: TRBJ2-7; cdr3_aa: CSVGGTSGYEQYF; cdr3_nt: TGCAGCGTTGGGGGGACTAGCGGCTACGAGCAGTACTTC
v_call: TRBV7-9; clone_size: once; d_call: TRBD2; j_call: TRBJ2-1; cdr3_aa: CASSLVLAAYNEQFF; cdr3_nt: TGTGCCAGCAGCTTGGTACTAGCGGCCTACAATGAGCAGTTCTTC
v_call: TRBV25-1; clone_size: .; d_call: .; j_call: TRBJ2-7; cdr3_aa: CASSRRRGTFEQYF; cdr3_nt: TGTGCCAGCAGTCGGCGCCGCGGGACTTTTGAGCAGTACTTC
v_call: TRBV27; clone_size: .; d_call: .; j_call: TRBJ1-1; cdr3_aa: CASSVGEGEQNTEAFF; cdr3_nt: TGTGCCAGCAGTGTCGGGGAGGGGGAACAGAACACTGAAGCTTTCTTT
v_call: TRBV3-1/TRBV3-2; clone_size: .; d_call: TRBD2; j_call: TRBJ2-7; cdr3_aa: CASSLLAGSDEQYF; cdr3_nt: TGTGCCAGCAGCCTACTAGCGGGATCAGACGAGCAGTACTTC
v_call: TRBV6-1; clone_size: .; d_call: .; j_call: TRBJ2-7; cdr3_aa: CASSESEDGGYEQYF; cdr3_nt: TGTGCCAGCAGTGAATCGGAGGACGGTGGCTACGAGCAGTACTTC
v_call: TRBV18; clone_size: .; d_call: TRBD2; j_call: TRBJ2-7; cdr3_aa: CASSQTSGSSYEQYF; cdr3_nt: TGTGCCAGCTCCCAGACTAGCGGGAGCTCTTACGAGCAGTACTTC